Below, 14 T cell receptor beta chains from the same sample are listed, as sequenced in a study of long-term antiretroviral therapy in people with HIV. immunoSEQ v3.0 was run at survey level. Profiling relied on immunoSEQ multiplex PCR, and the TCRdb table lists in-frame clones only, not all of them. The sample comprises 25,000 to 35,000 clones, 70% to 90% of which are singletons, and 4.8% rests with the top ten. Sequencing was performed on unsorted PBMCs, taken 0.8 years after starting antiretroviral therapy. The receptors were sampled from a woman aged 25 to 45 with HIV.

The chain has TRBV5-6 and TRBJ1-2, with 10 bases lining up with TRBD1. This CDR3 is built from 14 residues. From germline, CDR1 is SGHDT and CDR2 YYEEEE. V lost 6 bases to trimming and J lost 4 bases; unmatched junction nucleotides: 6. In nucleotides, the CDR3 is TGTGCCAGCAACCGGGACAGGGGAGCCTATGGCTACACCTTC. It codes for CASNRDRGAYGYTF.

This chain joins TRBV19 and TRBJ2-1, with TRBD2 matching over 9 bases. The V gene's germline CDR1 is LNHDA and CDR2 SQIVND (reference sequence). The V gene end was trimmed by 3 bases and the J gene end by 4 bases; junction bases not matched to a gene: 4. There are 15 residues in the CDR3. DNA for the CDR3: TGTGCCAGTAGTATTAGCGGGGGCCCATACAATGAGCAGTTCTTC. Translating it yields CASSISGGPYNEQFF.

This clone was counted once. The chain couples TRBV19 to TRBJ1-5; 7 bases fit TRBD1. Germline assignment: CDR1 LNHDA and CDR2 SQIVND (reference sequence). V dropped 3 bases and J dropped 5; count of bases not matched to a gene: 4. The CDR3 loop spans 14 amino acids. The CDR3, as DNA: TGTGCCAGTAGTATTCAGGGGGGACATCAGCCCCAGCATTTT. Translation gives CASSIQGGHQPQHF.

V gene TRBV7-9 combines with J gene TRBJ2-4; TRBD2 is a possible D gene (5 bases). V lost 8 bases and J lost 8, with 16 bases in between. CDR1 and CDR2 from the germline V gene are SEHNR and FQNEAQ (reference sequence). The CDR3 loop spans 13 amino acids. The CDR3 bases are TGTGCCAGCCTGTCCGGGAAAGGCGACATTCAGTACTTC. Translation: CASLSGKGDIQYF.

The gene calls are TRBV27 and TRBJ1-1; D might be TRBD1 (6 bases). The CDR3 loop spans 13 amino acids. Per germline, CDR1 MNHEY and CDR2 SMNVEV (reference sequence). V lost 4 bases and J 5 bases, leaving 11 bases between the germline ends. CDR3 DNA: TGTGCCAGCAGTTCCAGGGGCGTTACTGAAGCTTTCTTT. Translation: CASSSRGVTEAFF.

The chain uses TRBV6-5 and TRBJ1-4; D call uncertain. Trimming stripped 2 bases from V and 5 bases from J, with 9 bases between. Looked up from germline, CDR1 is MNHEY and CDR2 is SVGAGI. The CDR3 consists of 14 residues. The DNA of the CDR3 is TGTGCCAGCAGTTACGGCCAGCTAAATGAAAAACTGTTTTTT. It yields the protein CASSYGQLNEKLFF.

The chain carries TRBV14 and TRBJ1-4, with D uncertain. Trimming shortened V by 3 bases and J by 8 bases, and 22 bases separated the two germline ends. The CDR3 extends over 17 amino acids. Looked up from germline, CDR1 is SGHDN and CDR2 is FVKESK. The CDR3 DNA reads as TGTGCCAGCAGCCAGGCGGCGGTGTTCCGGGGAGGGGAAAAACTGTTTTTT. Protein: CASSQAAVFRGGEKLFF.

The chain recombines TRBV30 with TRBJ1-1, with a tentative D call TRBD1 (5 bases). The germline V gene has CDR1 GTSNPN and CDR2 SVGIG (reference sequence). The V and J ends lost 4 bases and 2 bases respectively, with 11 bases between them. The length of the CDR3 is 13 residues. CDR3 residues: CAWNSGPNTEAFF. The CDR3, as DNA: TGTGCCTGGAATTCGGGGCCTAACACTGAAGCTTTCTTT.

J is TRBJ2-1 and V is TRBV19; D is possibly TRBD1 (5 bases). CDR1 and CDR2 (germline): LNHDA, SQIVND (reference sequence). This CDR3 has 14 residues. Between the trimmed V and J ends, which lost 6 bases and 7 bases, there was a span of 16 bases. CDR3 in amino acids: CASSPFRGSNEQFF. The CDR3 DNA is TGTGCCAGTAGCCCGTTTAGGGGTTCAAATGAGCAGTTCTTC.

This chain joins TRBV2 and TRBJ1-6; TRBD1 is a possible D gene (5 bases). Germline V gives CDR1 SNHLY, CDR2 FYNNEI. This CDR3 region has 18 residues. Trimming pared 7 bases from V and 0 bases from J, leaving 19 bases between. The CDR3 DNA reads TGTGCCAGCATGGTCCCCCAGGGTATGAACTCCTATAATTCACCCCTCCACTTT. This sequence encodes CASMVPQGMNSYNSPLHF.

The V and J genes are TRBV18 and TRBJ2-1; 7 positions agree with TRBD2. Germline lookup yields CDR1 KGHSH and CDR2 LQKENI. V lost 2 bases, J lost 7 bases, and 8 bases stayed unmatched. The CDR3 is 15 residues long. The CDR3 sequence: CASSPTAGRANEQFF. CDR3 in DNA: TGTGCCAGCTCACCAACGGCAGGGAGGGCTAATGAGCAGTTCTTC.

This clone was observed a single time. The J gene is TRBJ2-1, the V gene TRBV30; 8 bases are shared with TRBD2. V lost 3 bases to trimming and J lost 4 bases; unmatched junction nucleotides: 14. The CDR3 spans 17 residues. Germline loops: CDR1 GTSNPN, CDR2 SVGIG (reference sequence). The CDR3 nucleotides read TGTGCCTGGAGCCACCCGCCAACTAGCGGAAAGTACAATGAGCAGTTCTTC. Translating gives CAWSHPPTSGKYNEQFF.

The CDR3 DNA reads as TGTGCCTGGAGAACAATACCGGTTGCGACACTCACAAACACCGGGGAGCTGTTTTTT. It translates to CAWRTIPVATLTNTGELFF. This chain uses TRBV30 with TRBJ2-2; D remains unclear. This CDR3 region has 19 residues. The germline V gene encodes CDR1 GTSNPN and CDR2 SVGIG (reference sequence). The V end lost 3 bases, the J end lost 2 bases, and 25 bases lay between the germline ends. Looking up the rest from reference TRBV30 and TRBJ2-2 gives the full variable domain: SQTIHQWPATLVQPVGSPLSLECTVEGTSNPNLYWYRQAAGRGLQLLFYSVGIGQISSEVPQNLSASRPQDRQFILSSKKLLLSDSGFYLCAWRTIPVATLTNTGELFFGEGSRLTVL.

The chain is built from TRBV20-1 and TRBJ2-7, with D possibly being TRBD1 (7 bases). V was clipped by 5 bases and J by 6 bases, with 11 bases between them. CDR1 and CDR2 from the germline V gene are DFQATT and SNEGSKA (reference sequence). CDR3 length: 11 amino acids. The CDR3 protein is CSAQGGSEQYV. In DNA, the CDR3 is TGCAGTGCTCAGGGGGGTTCCGAGCAGTACGTC.